A single sample is the source of the 12 T cell receptor beta chains below, sequenced in a study of shared clonotypes between healthy human individuals. Data came from immunoSEQ multiplex PCR; TCRdb stores just in-frame clones and leaves some out. The sample holds 600,000 to 800,000 clones, approximately 77% seen once. The material sequenced was memory CD4+ T cells sorted from blood. Subset here: CD45RA-negative fraction. These receptors all stem from a woman in her thirties in good health.

J is TRBJ1-1 and V is TRBV28; tentative D call: TRBD1 (6 bases). Per the germline V gene, CDR1 is MDHEN and CDR2 is SYDVKM. The CDR3 sequence is 12 residues long. The CDR3 here is CAGRGEKTEAFF. CDR3 sequence (DNA): TGTGCTGGGAGGGGGGAAAAGACTGAAGCTTTCTTT.

The chain combines TRBV5-4 with TRBJ2-7; D is unresolved. Trimming took off 3 bases at V and 0 bases at J, with 7 bases between the two ends. The CDR3 is 13 amino acids. Germline assignment: CDR1 SGHNT and CDR2 YYREEE (reference sequence). The CDR3 DNA is TGTGCCAGCAGCTCCCAGACCTCCTACGAGCAGTACTTC. It translates to CASSSQTSYEQYF.

V is TRBV11-2 and J is TRBJ2-2; the D is unclear. CDR1 is SGHAT and CDR2 is FQNNGV in the germline V gene. The CDR3 covers 13 residues. V was clipped by 5 bases and J by 3 bases, with 7 bases between them. This CDR3 is CASSPRDTGELFF. The CDR3 DNA sequence: TGTGCCAGCAGCCCCCGAGACACCGGGGAGCTGTTTTTT.

In this sample, this clone turned up a few times. V gene TRBV19 combines with J gene TRBJ2-1; 8 bases map to TRBD2. Per the germline V gene, CDR1 is LNHDA and CDR2 is SQIVND (reference sequence). CDR3 size: 13 residues. After removal of 5 bases from V and 7 bases from J, the junction contained 4 bases not matched to a gene. This CDR3 reads CASSREGQNEQFF. The CDR3 DNA sequence: TGTGCCAGTAGTCGGGAGGGCCAGAATGAGCAGTTCTTC. Variable domain in full (rest from reference TRBV19 and TRBJ2-1): DGGITQSPKYLFRKEGQNVTLSCEQNLNHDAMYWYRQDPGQGLRLIYYSQIVNDFQKGDIAEGYSVSREKKESFPLTVTSAQKNPTAFYLCASSREGQNEQFFGPGTRLTVL.

The chain couples TRBV11-1 to TRBJ2-7; 8 bases match TRBD1. The germline V gene has CDR1 SGHAT and CDR2 FQDESV (reference sequence). CDR3 length: 12 amino acids. Trimming removed 6 bases from V and 6 bases from J; junction bases left unmatched: 4. The CDR3 DNA reads as TGTGCCAGCAGAAGGACAGGGTTCGAGCAGTACTTC. As protein: CASRRTGFEQYF.

This chain joins TRBV27 and TRBJ1-5; 7 positions agree with TRBD1. The CDR3 spans 15 residues. The germline gives CDR1 MNHEY, CDR2 SMNVEV (reference sequence). With 3 bases clipped from V and 4 bases from J, the junction kept 6 bases outside the gene matches. In DNA form, the CDR3 reads TGTGCCAGCAGTTTTTTCGGCAGGGGGAATCAGCCCCAGCATTTT. Encoded protein: CASSFFGRGNQPQHF.

This clone was counted between two and nine times. The chain links TRBV29-1 to TRBJ2-2; D is ambiguous. Germline loops: CDR1 SQVTM, CDR2 ANQGSEA. The CDR3 has 13 residues. Trimming stripped 4 bases from V and 6 bases from J, with 12 bases between. This CDR3 is CSVVRSSAGELFF. CDR3 in DNA: TGCAGCGTTGTGAGGAGCTCGGCCGGGGAGCTGTTTTTT.

This clone was picked up one time. The chain couples TRBV5-8 to TRBJ1-1; the D gene is possibly TRBD1 (5 bases). Germline assignment: CDR1 SGHTS and CDR2 YDEGEE. Trimming pared 4 bases from V and 0 bases from J, leaving 7 bases between. The CDR3 contains 13 residues. The CDR3 DNA is TGTGCCAGCAGCCCAGGGATGAACACTGAAGCTTTCTTT. It encodes CASSPGMNTEAFF.

The chain employs TRBV18 and TRBJ2-1, with D unclear. The CDR3 runs 12 residues. The V gene's germline CDR1 is KGHSH and CDR2 LQKENI. The V end lost 6 bases, the J end lost 12 bases, and 15 bases lay between the germline ends. The CDR3 is CASSRLEERQFF. DNA of the CDR3: TGTGCCAGCTCCCGCCTAGAAGAGCGGCAGTTCTTC.

The table lists this clone with a count of one. The chain recombines TRBV5-1 with TRBJ2-5; 13 positions match TRBD2. CDR3 length: 15 amino acids. The germline gives CDR1 SGHRS, CDR2 YFSETQ. Trimming cost V 4 bases and J 4 bases; bases outside gene matches: 4. CDR3 DNA sequence: TGCGCCAGCAGCGAATGGACTAGCGGGGGAGAGACCCAGTACTTC. Translating it yields CASSEWTSGGETQYF.

The J gene is TRBJ2-1, the V gene TRBV2, with a weak D call TRBD2 (7 bases). The CDR3 totals 15 residues. Deletions cut 4 bases from V and 3 bases from J, with 13 bases between. Germline V gene sequence: CDR1 SNHLY, CDR2 FYNNEI. CDR3 protein: CASSVGGRDYNEQFF. DNA of the CDR3: TGTGCCAGCAGTGTAGGGGGGAGGGACTACAATGAGCAGTTCTTC.

The chain recombines TRBV30 with TRBJ2-1; 8 bases match TRBD2. Trimming took 3 bases from V and 3 from J; bases not matched to a gene: 1. The germline V gene encodes CDR1 GTSNPN and CDR2 SVGIG (reference sequence). CDR3 length: 13 residues. DNA for the CDR3: TGTGCCTGGAGGCGGGAGGTCTACAATGAGCAGTTCTTC. The encoded protein is CAWRREVYNEQFF.